Given below is one T cell receptor (beta chain) in context. Its target is unknown. The source of the sample is a study of cytomegalovirus exposure and HLA in healthy donors. General study findings and limits: Most subjects' HLA-A and HLA-B alleles were reportedly predicted from TCR beta sequences. Earlier results showed most TCR beta V segments being productive about 87% or about 30% of the time.

The primer mix had 60 Vbeta and 13 Jbeta primers. The protocol was immunoSEQ multiplex PCR, while the TCRdb copy is restricted to in-frame clones and leaves out a portion. The table shows 250,000 to 300,000 clones, with 92% occurring only once. The clonotype was recovered from a girl between 2 and 10 years old in good health and CMV-seronegative. Sequenced: PBMCs.

The CDR3 DNA sequence: TGTGCCAGCAGCCAAGGACAGGGTCGGGACACTGAAGCTTTCTTT. This gives the protein CASSQGQGRDTEAFF. This chain connects TRBV4-2 to TRBJ1-1; TRBD1 matches 7 bases. Germline-derived CDR1 and CDR2 are LGHNA and YNFKEQ. Trimming cost V 1 base and J 3 bases; bases outside gene matches: 5. The CDR3 is 15 amino acids.